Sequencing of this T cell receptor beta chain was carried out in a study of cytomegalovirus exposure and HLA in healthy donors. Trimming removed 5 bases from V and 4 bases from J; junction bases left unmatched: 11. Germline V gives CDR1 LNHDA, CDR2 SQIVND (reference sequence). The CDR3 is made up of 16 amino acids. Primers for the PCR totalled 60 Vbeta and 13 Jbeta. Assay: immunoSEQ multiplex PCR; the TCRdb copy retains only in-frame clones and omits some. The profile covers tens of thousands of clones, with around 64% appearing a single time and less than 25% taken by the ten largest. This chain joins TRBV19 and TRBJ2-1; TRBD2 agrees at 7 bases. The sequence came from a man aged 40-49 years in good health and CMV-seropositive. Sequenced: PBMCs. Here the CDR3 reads CASSETLAERYNEQFF. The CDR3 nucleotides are TGTGCCAGTAGTGAAACCCTAGCGGAGAGATACAATGAGCAGTTCTTC.